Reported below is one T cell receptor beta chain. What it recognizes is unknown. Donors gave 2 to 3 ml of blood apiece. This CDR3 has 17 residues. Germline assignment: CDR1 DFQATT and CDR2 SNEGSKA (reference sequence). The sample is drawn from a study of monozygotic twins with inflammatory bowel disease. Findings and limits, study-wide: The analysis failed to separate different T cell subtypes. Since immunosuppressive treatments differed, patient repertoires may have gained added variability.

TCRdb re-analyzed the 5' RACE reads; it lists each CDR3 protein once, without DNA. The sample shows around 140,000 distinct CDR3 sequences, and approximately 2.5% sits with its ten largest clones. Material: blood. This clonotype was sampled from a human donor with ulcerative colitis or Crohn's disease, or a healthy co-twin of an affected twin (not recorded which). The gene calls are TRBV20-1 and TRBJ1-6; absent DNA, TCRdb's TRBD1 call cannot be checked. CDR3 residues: CSARDFKGPGVNSPLHF.